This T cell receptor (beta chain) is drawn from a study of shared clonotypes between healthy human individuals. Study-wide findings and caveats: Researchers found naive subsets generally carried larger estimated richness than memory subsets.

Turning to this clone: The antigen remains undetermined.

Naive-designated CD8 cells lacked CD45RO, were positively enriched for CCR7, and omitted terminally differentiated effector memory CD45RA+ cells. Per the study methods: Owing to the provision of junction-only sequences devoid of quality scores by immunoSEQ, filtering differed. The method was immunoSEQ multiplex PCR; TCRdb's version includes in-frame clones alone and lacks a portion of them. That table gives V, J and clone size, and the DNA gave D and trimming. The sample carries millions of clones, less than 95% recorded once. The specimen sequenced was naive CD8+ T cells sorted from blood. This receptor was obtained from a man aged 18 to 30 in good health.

DNA for the CDR3: TGTGCCAGCAGTGTTTTCTCACGGGGTGGTGAAAAACTGTTTTTT. This translates into CASSVFSRGGEKLFF. J is TRBJ1-4 and V is TRBV25-1; D ambiguous. From germline, CDR1 is MGHDK and CDR2 SYGVNS. The CDR3 extends over 15 amino acids. V shed 4 bases and J shed 7 bases, with 16 bases lying between them.